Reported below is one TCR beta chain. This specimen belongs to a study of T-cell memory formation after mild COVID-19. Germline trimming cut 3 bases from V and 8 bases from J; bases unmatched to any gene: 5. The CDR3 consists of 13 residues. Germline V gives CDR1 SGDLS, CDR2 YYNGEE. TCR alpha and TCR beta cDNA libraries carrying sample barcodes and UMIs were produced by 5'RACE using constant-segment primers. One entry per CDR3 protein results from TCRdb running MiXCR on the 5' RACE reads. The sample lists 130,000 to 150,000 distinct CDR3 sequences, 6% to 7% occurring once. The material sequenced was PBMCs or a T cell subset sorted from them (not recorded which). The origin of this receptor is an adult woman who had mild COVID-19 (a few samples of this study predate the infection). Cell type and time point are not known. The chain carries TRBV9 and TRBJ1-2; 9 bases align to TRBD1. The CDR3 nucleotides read TGTGCCAGCAGCGCCGGGACAGGGAGAGGCTACACCTTC. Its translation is CASSAGTGRGYTF.